The source of this T cell receptor beta chain is a study of CXCR3-negative and CXCR3-positive naive CD8 T cells. Findings and caveats of the study: Both naive subsets showed comparably high diversity, and memory CD8+ cells showed much lower diversity. Similar TRBV-TRBJ gene usage was seen in naive CXCR3-negative and CXCR3-positive cells, but not in memory cells.

About this clonotype itself: The antigen is undetermined.

The authors made the TRB cDNA libraries by 5' RACE using UMI labels. TCRdb reprocessed the 5' RACE reads and stores each CDR3 protein as one record, lacking DNA. Recorded for this sample: around 34,000 distinct CDR3 sequences. This CDR3 has 13 residues. In germline, CDR1 is MNHEY, CDR2 SVGEGT. The receptor's source is a human donor in good health. Some clones in this sample may be carry-over from other donors' samples. Sequences were obtained from memory CD8+ T cells from blood. The chain is built from TRBV6-2 or TRBV6-3 and TRBJ2-1. The CDR3 is CASSYTEERDLFF.